Below are 21 T cell receptor beta chains sequenced from a single sample in a study of T cells in localized non-small cell lung cancer. The assay was immunoSEQ multiplex PCR, and TCRdb's table has in-frame clones only and misses some. The profile shows about 40,000 clones, about four fifths of them singletons. The specimen was peripheral blood mononuclear cells, collected before any cancer treatment. The receptors originated from a male donor at least 60 years old with stage II lung adenocarcinoma.

This clone was detected once. The chain carries TRBV7-9 and TRBJ1-1; 7 positions agree with TRBD1. Germline CDR1 and CDR2: SEHNR and FQNEAQ (reference sequence). Trimming cost V 6 bases and J 0 bases; bases outside gene matches: 10. The length of the CDR3 is 16 residues. This CDR3 is CASSYLTGSMNTEAFF. In DNA, the CDR3 is TGTGCCAGCAGTTACCTGACAGGGTCAATGAACACTGAAGCTTTCTTT.

The chain employs TRBV6-4 and TRBJ2-1; TRBD1 matches at 9 bases. CDR1 and CDR2 (germline): MRHNA, SNTAGT. This CDR3 is built from 13 residues. J lost 3 bases, V lost 6 bases, and 0 bases had no gene match. In DNA, the CDR3 is TGTGCCAGCAGGGGACAGGGCTACAATGAGCAGTTCTTC. Amino acid sequence: CASRGQGYNEQFF.

A few counts support this clone. The chain has TRBV10-3 and TRBJ1-2; 7 bases align to TRBD1. CDR3 length: 13 amino acids. Germline V gene data show CDR1 as ENHRY and CDR2 as SYGVKD. V trimming: 7 bases; J trimming: 6 bases; junction bases outside the gene matches: 8. The CDR3 spells CAIKTGSNDGYTF. The CDR3 region has the DNA TGTGCCATCAAGACAGGGTCCAACGATGGCTACACCTTC.

This chain links TRBV7-2 with TRBJ2-7; D remains ambiguous. Germline V gives CDR1 SGHTA, CDR2 FQGNSA. Trimming took 1 base from V and 3 from J, leaving 10 bases between them. The CDR3 is made up of 14 amino acids. The CDR3 DNA is TGTGCCAGCAGCTTAGACCCAGGCCACTACGAGCAGTACTTC. Amino acid sequence: CASSLDPGHYEQYF.

The rearrangement uses TRBV7-2 and TRBJ2-3, with a tentative D call TRBD2 (5 bases). Germline loops: CDR1 SGHTA, CDR2 FQGNSA. V was pared by 3 bases and J by 8 bases, with 15 bases between. CDR3 length equals 14 residues. The CDR3 region has the DNA TGTGCCAGCAGCTTGGGAGAGGAAACGGGTACGCAGTATTTT. Amino acids: CASSLGEETGTQYF.

Details on this clone: The sample holds other DNA sequences that translate to the same CDR3. The chain couples TRBV6-5 to TRBJ1-5; the D gene is possibly TRBD1 (5 bases). Trimming removed 0 bases at V and 2 bases at J, with 8 bases between. CDR3 length: 15 amino acids. Germline lookup yields CDR1 MNHEY and CDR2 SVGAGI. The CDR3 bases are TGTGCCAGCAGTTACTCGAGGGGAGGCAATCAGCCCCAGCATTTT. Its protein product is CASSYSRGGNQPQHF.

The rearrangement links TRBV4-2 to TRBJ2-5; 7 nucleotides align to TRBD2. The CDR3 length is 12 residues. J lost 7 bases, V lost 1 base, and 0 bases had no gene match. From germline, CDR1 is LGHNA and CDR2 YNFKEQ. CDR3 DNA: TGTGCCAGCAGCCAAGGGGGGGGGACCCAGTACTTC. Its translation is CASSQGGGTQYF.

The V call is TRBV29-1, the J call TRBJ2-1; 11 bases are shared with TRBD1. This CDR3 is built from 15 residues. Looked up from germline, CDR1 is SQVTM and CDR2 is ANQGSEA. V was pared by 6 bases and J by 6 bases, with 10 bases of the junction left unmatched. CDR3 in DNA: TGCAGCGTGAAACCGGGACAGGGGGTTTTCAATGAGCAGTTCTTC. Translated: CSVKPGQGVFNEQFF.

The chain joins TRBV5-1 to TRBJ2-1, with 8 positions matching TRBD2. The CDR3 loop spans 14 amino acids. Germline CDR1 SGHRS, CDR2 YFSETQ. J gave up 8 bases and V 4 bases, and 8 bases lay outside the gene matches. CDR3 bases: TGCGCCAGCAGCCTCCGGACGGGAGGGGATGAGCAGTTCTTC. Translating it yields CASSLRTGGDEQFF.

V is TRBV9 and J is TRBJ1-4, with D perhaps TRBD1 (6 bases). The CDR3 totals 16 residues. Germline V gene data show CDR1 as SGDLS and CDR2 as YYNGEE. Trimming left V 3 bases short and J 5 bases short, with 17 bases between. The CDR3 DNA reads as TGTGCCAGCAGCGGGGGAGGGACACTTCGCAATGAAAAACTGTTTTTT. It codes for CASSGGGTLRNEKLFF.

The chain employs TRBV2 and TRBJ2-2; perhaps TRBD1 as D (6 bases). Trimming shortened V by 7 bases and J by 6 bases, and 9 bases separated the two germline ends. Germline V gives CDR1 SNHLY, CDR2 FYNNEI. This CDR3 is built from 12 residues. The CDR3 loop is CASNEGAGELFF. For the CDR3, the DNA is TGTGCCAGCAACGAGGGGGCCGGGGAGCTGTTTTTT.

The rearrangement links TRBV28 to TRBJ1-3; 7 bases map to TRBD1. V lost 6 bases to trimming and J lost 2 bases; unmatched junction nucleotides: 10. Germline V lookup: CDR1 MDHEN, CDR2 SYDVKM. This CDR3 region has 16 residues. CDR3 amino acids: CASSLQGGATGNTIYF. CDR3 bases: TGTGCCAGCAGCCTACAAGGGGGCGCGACTGGAAACACCATATATTTT.

This rearrangement joins TRBV5-5 to TRBJ2-6, with a weak D call TRBD1 (6 bases). Germline V CDR1 and CDR2: SGHKS, YYEKEE (reference sequence). Trimming took 3 bases from V and 2 from J, leaving 15 bases between them. This CDR3 is 17 amino acids long. Written as DNA, the CDR3 is TGTGCCAGCAGCTCCTCCCTGGACAGACCTGGGGCCAACGTCCTGACTTTC. Translation: CASSSSLDRPGANVLTF.

The chain employs TRBV6-1 and TRBJ2-7, with D perhaps TRBD1 or TRBD2 (5 bases each). The CDR3 consists of 13 residues. V lost 7 bases to trimming and J lost 4 bases, with 14 bases between them. CDR1 is MNHNS, CDR2 SASEGT, per germline. CDR3 amino acids: CASIRDETYEQYF. The CDR3 nucleotides are TGTGCCAGCATCCGGGACGAGACATACGAGCAGTACTTC.

V and J are TRBV20-1 and TRBJ2-1; D call uncertain. The CDR3 is made up of 11 amino acids. The germline V and J ends were trimmed by 1 base and 6 bases, with 4 bases remaining between them. Germline loops: CDR1 DFQATT, CDR2 SNEGSKA (reference sequence). The DNA of the CDR3 is TGCAGTGCTAGAGGCCCCAATGAGCAGTTCTTC. Translating it yields CSARGPNEQFF.

The V and J genes are TRBV6-1 and TRBJ1-2, with 7 bases that match TRBD1. V lost 0 bases to trimming and J lost 4 bases; unmatched junction nucleotides: 8. Looked up from germline, CDR1 is MNHNS and CDR2 is SASEGT. This CDR3 comprises 16 residues. The CDR3 region is CASSEAVTGQRYGYTF. For the CDR3, the DNA is TGTGCCAGCAGTGAAGCTGTGACAGGGCAACGCTATGGCTACACCTTC.

The chain employs TRBV5-4 and TRBJ2-7, with 8 bases aligning to TRBD1. V shed 5 bases and J 0 bases; nucleotides not matched to a gene: 10. The CDR3 is 16 amino acids. Germline V gene data show CDR1 as SGHNT and CDR2 as YYREEE (reference sequence). CDR3 in amino acids: CASSPLLQGASYEQYF. The CDR3, as DNA: TGTGCCAGCAGTCCCCTCCTGCAGGGGGCCTCCTACGAGCAGTACTTC.

V gene TRBV2 combines with J gene TRBJ1-4; D remains unclear. Germline V gene lookup returns CDR1 SNHLY and CDR2 FYNNEI. V was trimmed by 6 bases and J by 7 bases, leaving 15 bases between them. This CDR3 spans 14 amino acids. CDR3 in amino acids: CASRAELRTEKLFF. The CDR3 DNA reads as TGTGCCAGCAGAGCGGAGCTAAGAACTGAAAAACTGTTTTTT.

This rearrangement joins TRBV9 to TRBJ2-3; 9 bases align to TRBD1. The J segment lost 5 bases and the V segment lost 3 bases, leaving 7 bases of the junction unmatched. The CDR3 is 15 residues long. CDR1 SGDLS and CDR2 YYNGEE come from the germline V gene. CDR3 sequence reads: CASSEWDRAGDTQYF. CDR3 bases: TGTGCCAGCAGCGAATGGGACAGGGCGGGAGATACGCAGTATTTT.

J is TRBJ1-4 and V is TRBV18; the match to TRBD1 covers 7 bases. CDR3 length: 13 residues. The ends lost 6 bases at V and 6 bases at J; junction bases unmatched: 4. Germline CDR1 KGHSH, CDR2 LQKENI. CDR3 nucleotide sequence: TGTGCCAGCTCCTGGACAGGCTATGAAAAACTGTTTTTT. This gives the protein CASSWTGYEKLFF. The full variable domain, completed using reference TRBV18 and TRBJ1-4, is NAGVMQNPRHLVRRRGQEARLRCSPMKGHSHVYWYRQLPEEGLKFMVYLQKENIIDESGMPKERFSAEFPKEGPSILRIQQVVRGDSAAYFCASSWTGYEKLFFGSGTQLSVL.

This chain uses TRBV4-2 with TRBJ1-2; D gene ambiguous. Germline values: CDR1 LGHNA, CDR2 YNFKEQ. The CDR3 is 13 amino acids. Between the trimmed V and J ends, which lost 0 bases and 14 bases, there was a span of 16 bases. The CDR3 loop reads CASSQDLGRQVTF. The CDR3 DNA is TGTGCCAGCAGCCAAGATTTGGGGAGGCAGGTTACCTTC.